The 10 T cell receptor beta chains in this list originate from one sample, sequenced in a study of response to subunit inactivated influenza vaccine. TCRdb reprocessed the RT-PCR reads with MiXCR, giving one entry per CDR3 protein. This table has more than 200,000 distinct CDR3 sequences, roughly an eighth appearing once. This specimen was non-naive T cells sorted from PBMCs, taken around 14 days before vaccination. The receptors here all came from a man aged 50 or older who received an inactivated influenza vaccine.

The sample holds a few counts of this clonotype. V is TRBV12-3 or TRBV12-4 and J is TRBJ2-3; no reliable D call. The CDR3 has 14 amino acids. Trimming removed 7 bases at V and 1 base at J, with 12 bases between. CDR3 protein: CASKRDPGTDTQYF. The CDR3 nucleotides are TGTGCCAGCAAAAGAGACCCTGGCACAGATACGCAGTATTTT.

This clonotype was observed a handful of times. V usage is TRBV5-5 and J usage is TRBJ2-1; TRBD2 agrees at 12 bases. CDR1 and CDR2 from the germline V gene are SGHKS and YYEKEE (reference sequence). After removal of 2 bases from V and 7 bases from J, the junction contained 7 bases not matched to a gene. This CDR3 has 16 residues. The CDR3 reads CASSLETSGRGNEQFF. DNA for the CDR3: TGTGCCAGCAGCTTAGAGACTAGCGGGAGAGGTAATGAGCAGTTCTTC.

J is TRBJ1-1 and V is TRBV12-3 or TRBV12-4; no clear D gene. V was pared by 5 bases and J by 0 bases, with 19 bases between. The CDR3 is made up of 17 amino acids. The CDR3 reads CASSLLNSVRLNTEAFF. DNA of the CDR3: TGTGCCAGCAGTCTGCTTAACTCCGTCCGACTGAACACTGAAGCTTTCTTT.

This clonotype has only a few counts. The rearrangement links TRBV12-3 or TRBV12-4 to TRBJ2-7; 8 nucleotides agree with TRBD1. The junction had 7 bases not matched to a gene; V was cut back by 6 bases and J by 3 bases. The CDR3 is 14 residues long. This CDR3 is CASRTGTGRYEQYF. In DNA, the CDR3 is TGTGCCAGCAGGACCGGGACAGGACGCTACGAGCAGTACTTC.

This clonotype was counted only a few times. This rearrangement joins TRBV30 to TRBJ1-1, with D unresolved. V was trimmed by 1 base and J by 0 bases, leaving 6 bases between them. CDR3 length: 13 residues. Germline V CDR1 and CDR2: GTSNPN, SVGIG (reference sequence). The CDR3 region is CAWSAAMNTEAFF. CDR3 in DNA: TGTGCCTGGAGTGCCGCCATGAACACTGAAGCTTTCTTT.

This chain links TRBV6-2 or TRBV6-3 with TRBJ2-7; 7 bases align to TRBD2. CDR3 length: 16 residues. V lost 2 bases to trimming and J lost 2 bases; unmatched junction nucleotides: 9. The germline gives CDR1 MNHEY, CDR2 SVGEGT. In DNA form, the CDR3 reads TGTGCCAGCAGTTACCCTTCACTAGCGCGGACCTACGAGCAGTACTTC. This translates into CASSYPSLARTYEQYF.

This clonotype was detected only a few times. CDR3 bases: TGTGCCAGCAAGGACGAGAACACCGGGGAGCTGTTTTTT. It codes for CASKDENTGELFF. The chain uses TRBV28 and TRBJ2-2; the D is unclear. The CDR3 is 13 residues long. Between the trimmed V and J ends, which lost 7 bases and 1 base, there was a span of 7 bases. Germline V gene sequence: CDR1 MDHEN, CDR2 SYDVKM.

This clonotype was counted ten times or more. This chain joins TRBV3-1 and TRBJ1-2, with D perhaps matching TRBD1 (5 bases). The CDR3 loop spans 17 amino acids. The germline CDR1 and CDR2 sequences are LGHDT and YNNKEL (reference sequence). V was cut by 0 bases and J by 2 bases, with 16 bases left in between. CDR3 bases: TGTGCCAGCAGCCAAGAAGGGCCAGGGTTTGCGAACTATGGCTACACCTTC. It translates to CASSQEGPGFANYGYTF.

This clonotype was seen more than once but under ten times. The rearrangement uses TRBV18 and TRBJ2-7, with D tentatively TRBD1 or TRBD2 (5 bases each). The V end was cut by 3 bases, the J end by 5 bases, with 14 bases between. From germline, CDR1 is KGHSH and CDR2 LQKENI. The CDR3 covers 14 residues. The CDR3 nucleotides are TGTGCCAGCTCACCCGGGACCTCCTATAACGAGCAGTACTTC. It yields the protein CASSPGTSYNEQYF.

The sample holds a few counts of this clonotype. The rearrangement joins TRBV12-3 or TRBV12-4 to TRBJ2-5; TRBD1 is a possible D gene (6 bases). The germline V and J ends were trimmed by 6 bases and 3 bases, with 8 bases remaining between them. The CDR3 contains 12 residues. CDR3 coding DNA: TGTGCCAGCAGGAGGACAGAAGAGACCCAGTACTTC. It codes for CASRRTEETQYF.